This T cell receptor (beta chain) was retrieved from a study of T cells in Graves' hyperthyroidism and ophthalmopathy. What was amplified from RNA transcripts were TCR beta CDR3 regions. During a first-round RT-PCR of the TCR CDR3, the HTBI primer set was used. In TCRdb, the multiplex PCR reads were re-called with MiXCR into one record per CDR3 protein. The data show over 450,000 distinct CDR3 sequences, over 13% seen once. This clonotype was detected ten times or more. The CDR3 extends over 14 amino acids. The germline V and J ends were trimmed by 3 bases and 2 bases, with 13 bases remaining between them. The germline V gene has CDR1 DFQATT and CDR2 SNEGSKA (reference sequence). Researchers defined stable Graves' hyperthyroidism as no ophthalmopathy progression within 18 months. Researchers barred patients who had uncontrolled infection, other autoimmune disease, pregnancy or lactation. Around 10 ml fresh peripheral blood yielded the PBMCs.

The sequenced sample consisted of blood. V and J are TRBV20-1 and TRBJ2-5, with D uncertain. This TCR was recovered from a young woman with Graves' hyperthyroidism. The CDR3 DNA sequence: TGCAGTGCTAGGCAAGGTGGCTATCAAGAGACCCAGTACTTC. Protein product: CSARQGGYQETQYF.